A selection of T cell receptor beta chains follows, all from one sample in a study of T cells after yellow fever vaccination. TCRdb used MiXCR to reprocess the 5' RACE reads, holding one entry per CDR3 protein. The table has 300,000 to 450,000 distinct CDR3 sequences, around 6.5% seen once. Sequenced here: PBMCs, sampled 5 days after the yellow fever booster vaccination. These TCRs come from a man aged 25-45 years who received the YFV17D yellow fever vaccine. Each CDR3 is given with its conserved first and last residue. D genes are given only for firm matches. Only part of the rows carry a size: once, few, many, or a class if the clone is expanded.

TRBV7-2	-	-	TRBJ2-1	CASSLIVAEQFF	TGTGCCAGCAGCTTAATCGTGGCTGAGCAGTTCTTC
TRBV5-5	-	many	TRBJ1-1	CASSLVGKTEAFF	TGTGCCAGCAGCTTGGTAGGGAAGACTGAAGCTTTCTTT
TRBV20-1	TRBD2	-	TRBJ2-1	CSASDGTSGKNEQFF	TGCAGTGCTAGTGATGGGACTAGCGGGAAGAATGAGCAGTTCTTC
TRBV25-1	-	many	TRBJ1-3	CASSEGGRPGNTIYF	TGTGCCAGCAGTGAAGGGGGCCGTCCTGGAAACACCATATATTTT
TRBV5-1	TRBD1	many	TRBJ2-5	CASGRGQGEETQYF	TGCGCCTCCGGCAGGGGACAGGGGGAGGAGACCCAGTACTTC
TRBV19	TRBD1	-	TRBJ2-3	CASRDRAPTDTQYF	TGTGCCAGTAGGGACAGGGCCCCCACAGATACGCAGTATTTT
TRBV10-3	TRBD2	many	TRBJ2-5	CAISDGRGGETQYF	TGTGCCATCAGTGATGGGCGGGGGGGAGAGACCCAGTACTTC
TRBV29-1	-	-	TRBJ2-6	CSVEGLSSGANVLTF	TGCAGCGTTGAAGGACTGAGCTCTGGGGCCAACGTCCTGACTTTC
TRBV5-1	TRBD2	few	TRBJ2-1	CASSTGTSSREQFF	TGCGCCAGCAGCACCGGGACTAGCTCGCGTGAGCAGTTCTTC
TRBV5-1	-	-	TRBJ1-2	CASSGEPHDRIYGYTF	TGCGCCAGCAGCGGGGAGCCCCACGACAGGATCTATGGCTACACCTTC
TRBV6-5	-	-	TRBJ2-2	CASSYGRENTGELFF	TGTGCCAGCAGTTATGGGCGGGAGAACACCGGGGAGCTGTTTTTT
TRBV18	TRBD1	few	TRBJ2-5	CASSPGGQSRETQYF	TGTGCCAGCTCACCAGGGGGACAGTCCCGGGAGACCCAGTACTTC
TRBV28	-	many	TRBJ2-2	CASSSPPSRELFF	TGTGCCAGCAGTTCCCCTCCTTCCCGGGAGCTGTTTTTT
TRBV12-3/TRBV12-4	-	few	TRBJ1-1	CASGYWDPILDTEAFF	TGTGCCAGCGGATACTGGGACCCTATTTTGGACACTGAAGCTTTCTTT
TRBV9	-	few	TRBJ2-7	CASSVASGSYEQYF	TGTGCCAGCAGCGTAGCATCAGGGTCCTACGAGCAGTACTTC
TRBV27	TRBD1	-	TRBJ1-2	CASSYGGTGQYYGYTF	TGTGCCAGCAGTTACGGCGGGACAGGGCAATACTATGGCTACACCTTC
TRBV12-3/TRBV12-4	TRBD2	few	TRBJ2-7	CASSSPLGRAGDEQYF	TGTGCCAGCAGTTCCCCCCTCGGGAGGGCGGGGGACGAGCAGTACTTC
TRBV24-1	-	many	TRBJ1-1	CATSGTGSGTEAFF	TGTGCCACCAGTGGCACAGGGTCGGGCACTGAAGCTTTCTTT
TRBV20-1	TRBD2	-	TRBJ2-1	CSAHYPGLEPYNEQFF	TGCAGCGCCCATTACCCTGGACTAGAACCCTACAATGAGCAGTTCTTC
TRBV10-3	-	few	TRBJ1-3	CAISSTEGNTIYF	TGTGCCATCAGTTCGACGGAAGGAAACACCATATATTTT
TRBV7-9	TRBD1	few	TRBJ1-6	CASSGDRGYNSPLHF	TGTGCCAGCAGCGGAGACAGGGGCTATAATTCACCCCTCCACTTT
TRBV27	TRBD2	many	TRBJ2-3	CASRSSGITDTQYF	TGTGCCAGCAGATCTAGCGGGATCACAGATACGCAGTATTTT
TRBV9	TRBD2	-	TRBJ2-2	CASSAPGLAGAGELFF	TGTGCCAGCAGCGCTCCGGGACTAGCGGGAGCCGGGGAGCTGTTTTTT
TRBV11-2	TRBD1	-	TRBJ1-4	CASRLFPRQGAVTNEKLFF	TGTGCCAGCAGGCTATTCCCTCGCCAGGGGGCTGTCACTAATGAAAAACTGTTTTTT
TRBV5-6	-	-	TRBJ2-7	CASSLGWYEQYF	TGTGCCAGCAGCCTCGGATGGTACGAGCAGTACTTC
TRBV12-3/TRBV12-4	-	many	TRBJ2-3	CASSTPWGTDTQYF	TGTGCCAGCAGTACCCCCTGGGGCACAGATACGCAGTATTTT
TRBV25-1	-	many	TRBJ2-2	CASSERLVGAITGELFF	TGTGCCAGCAGTGAACGGTTGGTTGGGGCAATCACCGGGGAGCTGTTTTTT
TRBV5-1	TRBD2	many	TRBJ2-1	CASSLAGGTSGRSEDEQFF	TGCGCCAGCAGCTTGGCCGGGGGGACTAGCGGGAGGTCGGAGGATGAGCAGTTCTTC
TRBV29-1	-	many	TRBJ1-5	CSVSIGAPNQPQHF	TGCAGCGTTTCAATAGGGGCGCCGAATCAGCCCCAGCATTTT
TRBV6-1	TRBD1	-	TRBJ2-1	CASSRQQGASNEQFF	TGTGCCAGCAGTAGGCAACAGGGGGCTAGCAATGAGCAGTTCTTC
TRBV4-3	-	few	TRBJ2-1	CASSQVSQTSFVTGDEQFF	TGCGCCAGCAGCCAAGTTTCTCAAACTAGCTTTGTGACGGGGGATGAGCAGTTCTTC
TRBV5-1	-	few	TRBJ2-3	CASSFGGTTDTQYF	TGCGCCAGCAGCTTTGGCGGGACCACAGATACGCAGTATTTT
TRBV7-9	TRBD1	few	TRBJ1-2	CASSPGQGRTYGYTF	TGTGCCAGCAGCCCGGGACAGGGCCGGACCTATGGCTACACCTTC
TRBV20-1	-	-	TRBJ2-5	CSALKGQETQYF	TGCAGTGCCCTTAAGGGACAAGAGACCCAGTACTTC
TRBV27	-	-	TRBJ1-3	CASSSVGNTIYF	TGTGCCAGCAGTTCCGTTGGAAACACCATATATTTT
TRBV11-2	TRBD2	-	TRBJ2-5	CASSSSGRREETQYF	TGTGCCAGCAGCTCCAGCGGGAGAAGAGAAGAGACCCAGTACTTC
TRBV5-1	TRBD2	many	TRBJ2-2	CASSVQAGVMNTGELFF	TGCGCCAGCAGCGTACAAGCGGGAGTGATGAACACCGGGGAGCTGTTTTTT
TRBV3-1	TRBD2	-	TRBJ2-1	CATSQDPWTSGRARIDEQFF	TGTGCCACCAGCCAAGACCCTTGGACTAGCGGGAGGGCCAGAATCGATGAGCAGTTCTTC
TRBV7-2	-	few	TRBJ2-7	CASSSGQEGEQYF	TGTGCCAGCAGCTCCGGACAGGAGGGGGAGCAGTACTTC
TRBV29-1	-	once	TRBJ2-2	CSAGGVDTGELFF	TGCAGCGCCGGCGGGGTGGACACCGGGGAGCTGTTTTTT
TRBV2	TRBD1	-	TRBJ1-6	CASSVNRGNSPLHF	TGTGCCAGCAGTGTAAACAGGGGGAATTCACCCCTCCACTTT
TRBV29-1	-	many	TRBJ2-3	CSVELGGGTDTQYF	TGCAGCGTTGAATTGGGGGGAGGCACAGATACGCAGTATTTT
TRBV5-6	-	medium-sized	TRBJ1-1	CASSTGDTEAFF	TGTGCCAGCAGTACCGGGGACACTGAAGCTTTCTTT
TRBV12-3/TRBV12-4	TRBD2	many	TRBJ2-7	CASSTTSGKLHF	TGTGCCAGCAGTACGACTAGCGGGAAGCTGCACTTC
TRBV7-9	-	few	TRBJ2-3	CASSLGDDPDTQYF	TGTGCCAGCAGCTTAGGAGACGACCCAGATACGCAGTATTTT
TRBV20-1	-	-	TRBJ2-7	CSARGSRWSYEQYF	TGCAGTGCTAGAGGTTCGAGATGGTCTTACGAGCAGTACTTC
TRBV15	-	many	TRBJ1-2	CATSREARLSNYGYTF	TGTGCCACCAGCAGAGAAGCTAGGCTGTCTAACTATGGCTACACCTTC
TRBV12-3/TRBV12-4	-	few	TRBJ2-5	CASSRDNEETQYF	TGTGCCAGCAGCCGCGACAACGAAGAGACCCAGTACTTC